This T cell receptor beta chain was observed in a study of shared clonotypes between healthy human individuals. Across the study: CD4 naive and CD4 memory each took three plates per donor, while CD8 naive took two and CD8 memory one.

This CDR3 comprises 13 residues. Germline V gene lookup returns CDR1 SGHDT and CDR2 YYEEEE. Trimming left V 2 bases short and J 4 bases short, with 9 bases between. The table came from immunoSEQ multiplex PCR; TCRdb's copy has only in-frame clones and leaves some out. The sample consists of about 2.1 million clones, roughly 95% of them appearing once. The count of this clone is one. The target antigen is unknown. CD8 cells classed as naive were CD45RO-negative and positively selected for CCR7, excluding terminally differentiated effector memory CD45RA+ cells. There were no recent acute infections or vaccinations among the donors, who were healthy HIV-negative adults. Overall study results and limits: Compared with clonotypes that all four donors shared, non-shared clonotypes had lower generation probabilities.

The rearrangement uses TRBV5-6 and TRBJ1-1, with D unclear. The sequenced sample was naive CD8+ T cells from PBMCs. The clonotype originates from a man in his late teens or twenties in good health. Some clones in this sample may be carry-over from other donors' samples. CDR3 nucleotides: TGTGCCAGCAGCTTCGGGTTTCGCACTGAAGCTTTCTTT. This encodes CASSFGFRTEAFF.